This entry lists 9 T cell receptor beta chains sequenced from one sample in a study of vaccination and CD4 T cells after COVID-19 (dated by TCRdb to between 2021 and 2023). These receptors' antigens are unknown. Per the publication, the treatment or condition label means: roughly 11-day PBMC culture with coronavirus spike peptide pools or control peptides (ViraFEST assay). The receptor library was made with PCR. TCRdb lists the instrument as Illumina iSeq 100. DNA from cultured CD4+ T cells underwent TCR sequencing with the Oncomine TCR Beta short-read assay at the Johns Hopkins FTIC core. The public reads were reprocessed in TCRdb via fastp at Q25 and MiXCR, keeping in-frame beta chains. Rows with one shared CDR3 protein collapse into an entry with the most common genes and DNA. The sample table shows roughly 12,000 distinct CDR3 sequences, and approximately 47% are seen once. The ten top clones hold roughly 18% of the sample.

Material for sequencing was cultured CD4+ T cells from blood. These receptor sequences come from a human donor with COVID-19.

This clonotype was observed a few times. The CDR3 loop reads CASSLRGDKGTEAFF. The CDR3 DNA sequence: TGTGCCAGCAGCTTAAGAGGGGATAAGGGCACTGAAGCTTTCTTT. The chain carries TRBV11-3 and TRBJ1-1; D might be TRBD1 (5 bases). Trimming removed 2 bases from V and 4 bases from J, with 14 bases in between. CDR1 is SGHNT and CDR2 is YENEEA in the germline V gene. This CDR3 contains 15 residues.

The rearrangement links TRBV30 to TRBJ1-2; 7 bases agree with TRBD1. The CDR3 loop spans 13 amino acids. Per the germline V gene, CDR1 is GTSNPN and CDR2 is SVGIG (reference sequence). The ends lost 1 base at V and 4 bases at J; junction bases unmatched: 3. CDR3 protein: CAWSAGTAYGYTF. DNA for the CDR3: TGTGCCTGGAGTGCCGGGACAGCCTATGGCTACACCTTC.

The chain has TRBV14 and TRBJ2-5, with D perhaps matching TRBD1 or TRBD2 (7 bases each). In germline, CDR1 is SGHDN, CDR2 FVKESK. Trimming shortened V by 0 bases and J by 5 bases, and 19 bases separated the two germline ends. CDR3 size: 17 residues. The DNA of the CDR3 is TGTGCCAGCAGCCAAGATCCCGCAGGGGGGGATCGGGAGACCCAGTACTTC. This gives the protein CASSQDPAGGDRETQYF.

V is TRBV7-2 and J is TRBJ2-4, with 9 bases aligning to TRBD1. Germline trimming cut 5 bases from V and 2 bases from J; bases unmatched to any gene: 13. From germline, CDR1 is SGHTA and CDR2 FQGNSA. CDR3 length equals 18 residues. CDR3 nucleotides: TGTGCCAGCAGCGACGGGACAGGGTTGGGTGTAACCAAAAACATTCAGTACTTC. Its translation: CASSDGTGLGVTKNIQYF.

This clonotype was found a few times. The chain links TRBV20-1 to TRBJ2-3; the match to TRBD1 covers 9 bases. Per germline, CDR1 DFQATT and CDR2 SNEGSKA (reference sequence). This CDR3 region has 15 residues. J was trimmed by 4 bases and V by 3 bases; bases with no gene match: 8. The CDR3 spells CSASQGQGVADTQYF. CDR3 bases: TGCAGTGCTAGCCAGGGACAGGGTGTTGCAGATACGCAGTATTTT.

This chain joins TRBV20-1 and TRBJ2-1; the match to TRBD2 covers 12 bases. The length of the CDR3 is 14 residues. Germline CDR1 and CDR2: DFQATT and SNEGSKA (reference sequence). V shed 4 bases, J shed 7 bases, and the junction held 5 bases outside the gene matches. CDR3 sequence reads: CSATDLAGGNEQFF. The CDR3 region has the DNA TGCAGTGCTACCGATCTAGCGGGGGGGAATGAGCAGTTCTTC.

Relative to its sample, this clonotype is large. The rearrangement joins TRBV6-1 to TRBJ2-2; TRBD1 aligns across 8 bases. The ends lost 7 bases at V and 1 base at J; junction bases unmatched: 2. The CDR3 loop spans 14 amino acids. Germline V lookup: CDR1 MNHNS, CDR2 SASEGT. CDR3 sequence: CASTGTGNTGELFF. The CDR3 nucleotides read TGTGCCAGCACCGGGACAGGGAACACCGGGGAGCTGTTTTTT.

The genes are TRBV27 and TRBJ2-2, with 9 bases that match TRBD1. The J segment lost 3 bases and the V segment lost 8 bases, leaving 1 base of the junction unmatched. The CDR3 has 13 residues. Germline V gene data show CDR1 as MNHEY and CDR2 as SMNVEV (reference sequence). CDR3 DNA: TGTGCCAGCGGGGACAGGGACACCGGGGAGCTGTTTTTT. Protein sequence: CASGDRDTGELFF.

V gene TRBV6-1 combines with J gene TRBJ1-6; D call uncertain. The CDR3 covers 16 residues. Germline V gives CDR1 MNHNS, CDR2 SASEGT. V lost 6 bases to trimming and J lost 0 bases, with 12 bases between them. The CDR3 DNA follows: TGTGCCAGCAGACAACAGCTGTCCTCCTATAATTCACCCCTCCACTTT. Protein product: CASRQQLSSYNSPLHF.